This paragraph reports one TCR beta chain. This entry belongs to a study of monozygotic twins with inflammatory bowel disease. The CDR3 is 14 amino acids. Germline V gene sequence: CDR1 SGHRS, CDR2 YFSETQ. UMIs with a 6-nucleotide sample barcode were added by template switching. TCRdb reanalyzed the 5' RACE reads and collapses them to one entry per CDR3 protein, without DNA. Its table records about 150,000 distinct CDR3 sequences. The receptor comes from a human donor with ulcerative colitis or Crohn's disease, or a healthy co-twin of an affected twin (not recorded which). J is TRBJ2-2 and V is TRBV5-1; TCRdb returns TRBD2, unconfirmable since there is no DNA. The sample taken for sequencing was blood. This CDR3 is CASTSSAYTGELFF.